These 17 T cell receptor beta chains were sequenced from one sample in a study of T-cell reconstitution after alpha-beta-depleted transplantation in children. Using unique molecular identifiers, the investigators prepared the TCRbeta library. In TCRdb, the PCR reads were re-called with MiXCR into one record per CDR3 protein. The sample has 350,000 to 500,000 distinct CDR3 sequences, 43% seen once. The source material was PBMCs, sampled before TCRalphabeta/CD19-depleted stem cell transplant. The receptors shown here come from a girl aged 2 to 10 with aplastic anemia, due to receive a stem cell transplant.

This clonotype was seen a handful of times. CDR3 sequence (DNA): TGTGCCAGCAGCTTGGGCCTCCAAGCTAACTATGGCTACACCTTC. It specifies CASSLGLQANYGYTF. The chain carries TRBV5-4 and TRBJ1-2; no clear D. The CDR3 has 15 amino acids. Trimming took off 0 bases at V and 0 bases at J, with 9 bases between the two ends. Germline loops: CDR1 SGHNT, CDR2 YYREEE (reference sequence).

The chain recombines TRBV6-5 with TRBJ2-5; 7 nucleotides align to TRBD1. V lost 4 bases, J lost 2 bases, and 1 base stayed unmatched. Looked up from germline, CDR1 is MNHEY and CDR2 is SVGAGI. The CDR3 is 13 amino acids. CDR3 in DNA: TGTGCCAGCAGTTGGGACAGTCAAGAGACCCAGTACTTC. It yields the protein CASSWDSQETQYF.

This clonotype appeared a few times. This rearrangement joins TRBV5-1 to TRBJ1-2, with TRBD1 identical over 8 bases. The length of the CDR3 is 14 residues. Germline loops: CDR1 SGHRS, CDR2 YFSETQ. After removal of 2 bases from V and 3 bases from J, the junction contained 3 bases not matched to a gene. CDR3 DNA: TGCGCCAGCAGCTTTCCGGGACAGGACTATGGCTACACCTTC. Translating it yields CASSFPGQDYGYTF.

This clonotype was seen ten or more times. The chain has TRBV14 and TRBJ2-1, with D perhaps given as TRBD1 or TRBD2 (6 bases each). This CDR3 has 17 amino acids. Germline lookup yields CDR1 SGHDN and CDR2 FVKESK. V was clipped by 4 bases and J by 9 bases, with 25 bases between them. CDR3 in amino acids: CASSLLGLGDKLGEQFF. The DNA of the CDR3 is TGTGCCAGCAGCCTCCTGGGACTTGGGGACAAGTTGGGTGAGCAGTTCTTC.

This chain joins TRBV4-1 and TRBJ2-1; TRBD2 matches at 12 bases. The CDR3 sequence is 17 residues long. Germline CDR1 and CDR2: MGHRA and YSYEKL. Trimming at V came to 0 bases and at J to 6 bases, leaving 6 bases not matched to a gene. CDR3 in DNA: TGCGCCAGCAGCCAAGAACCACTAGCGGGAGGAAGCAATGAGCAGTTCTTC. Protein: CASSQEPLAGGSNEQFF.

The chain carries TRBV20-1 and TRBJ2-3, with 10 bases fitting TRBD2. V dropped 2 bases and J dropped 6; count of bases not matched to a gene: 17. The length of the CDR3 is 18 residues. Germline assignment: CDR1 DFQATT and CDR2 SNEGSKA (reference sequence). CDR3 bases: TGCAGTGCTAGACCGCTCTTTAGCGGGGGGCCGCACATGGATACGCAGTATTTT. It translates to CSARPLFSGGPHMDTQYF.

CDR3 amino acids: CASRGTSDSETQYF. The DNA for the CDR3 is TGTGCCAGCAGAGGGACTAGCGATTCGGAGACCCAGTACTTC. The rearrangement joins TRBV7-2 to TRBJ2-5; 10 nucleotides agree with TRBD2. V shed 6 bases, J shed 5 bases, and the junction held 6 bases outside the gene matches. The CDR3 totals 14 residues. CDR1 and CDR2 (germline): SGHTA, FQGNSA.

This chain joins TRBV3-1 and TRBJ2-2; D not certain. CDR1 is LGHDT and CDR2 is YNNKEL in the germline V gene (reference sequence). The CDR3 contains 17 residues. V dropped 0 bases and J dropped 1 base, with 12 bases sitting between them. The CDR3 DNA reads as TGTGCCAGCAGCCAAGATATCGGTACCCGGAACACCGGGGAGCTGTTTTTT. It is translated as CASSQDIGTRNTGELFF.

The chain has TRBV28 and TRBJ2-1, with D possibly matching TRBD1 (5 bases). V was pared by 5 bases and J by 7 bases, with 15 bases between. The CDR3 is 14 amino acids. Germline CDR1 and CDR2: MDHEN and SYDVKM. The CDR3 bases are TGTGCCAGCAGTACCAGGGCGCGTGGGAATGAGCAGTTCTTC. Amino acids: CASSTRARGNEQFF.

The CDR3 DNA follows: TGCGCCAGCAGCCAGAAGCAGGGACTAGAGTTCACAGATACGCAGTATTTT. As protein: CASSQKQGLEFTDTQYF. V and J are TRBV4-1 and TRBJ2-3; 8 bases line up with TRBD2. The V and J ends lost 3 bases and 2 bases, in that order; junction bases with no gene match: 10. The germline gives CDR1 MGHRA, CDR2 YSYEKL. The CDR3 length is 17 residues.

This clonotype has a count of ten or more. This chain connects TRBV29-1 to TRBJ1-2; 8 bases match TRBD1. The CDR3 is 12 amino acids. Germline-derived CDR1 and CDR2 are SQVTM and ANQGSEA. V dropped 0 bases and J dropped 8; count of bases not matched to a gene: 2. In DNA, the CDR3 is TGCAGCGTTGAAGATCCAGGGGGCGGCTACACCTTC. It codes for CSVEDPGGGYTF.

Concerning this clonotype: A junction boundary mismatches the germline segment, possibly from a read error. The chain has TRBV7-9 and TRBJ2-7, with a possible D match to TRBD1 (7 bases). CDR3 length equals 15 residues. The germline V gene has CDR1 SEHNR and CDR2 FQNEAQ (reference sequence). The CDR3 is CASSYTGQVDYQQYF. CDR3 nucleotide sequence: TGTGCCAGCAGTTATACCGGACAGGTGGACTACCAGCAGTACTTC.

This clonotype has at least ten counts. The chain joins TRBV7-2 to TRBJ2-3; the match to TRBD2 covers 9 bases. The CDR3 sequence is 16 residues long. Per the germline V gene, CDR1 is SGHTA and CDR2 is FQGNSA. V dropped 7 bases and J dropped 5; count of bases not matched to a gene: 13. CDR3 DNA: TGTGCCAGCAAGCCGTCGAGGCTAGCGGGAAAAGATACGCAGTATTTT. Amino acids: CASKPSRLAGKDTQYF.

This sequence joins TRBV29-1 and TRBJ2-2; 7 bases are a match to TRBD1. Germline-derived CDR1 and CDR2 are SQVTM and ANQGSEA. The CDR3 is made up of 14 amino acids. The V and J ends lost 0 bases and 7 bases, in that order; junction bases with no gene match: 5. The CDR3 nucleotides are TGCAGCGTTGAAGATGAACGGACAGGCGGGGAGCTGTTTTTT. It translates to CSVEDERTGGELFF.

This chain uses TRBV15 with TRBJ2-3, with D possibly called TRBD1 or TRBD2 (5 bases each). The V end was cut by 5 bases, the J end by 0 bases, with 18 bases between. This CDR3 has 17 residues. Per germline, CDR1 LNHNV and CDR2 YYDKDF (reference sequence). In DNA, the CDR3 is TGTGCCACCAGCGGGGAAAACAGGAGGCCTAGCACAGATACGCAGTATTTT. Its translation: CATSGENRRPSTDTQYF. The full variable domain, in which reference TRBV15 and TRBJ2-3 provide the parts outside the CDR3, is DAMVIQNPRYQVTQFGKPVTLSCSQTLNHNVMYWYQQKSSQAPKLLFHYYDKDFNNEADTPDNFQSRRPNTSFCFLDIRSPGLGDTAMYLCATSGENRRPSTDTQYFGPGTRLTVL.

This sequence joins TRBV20-1 and TRBJ2-3; 7 bases map to TRBD2. The CDR3 length is 18 residues. Losses at the gene ends were 0 bases for V and 3 bases for J; bases not matched to a gene: 15. Germline V gives CDR1 DFQATT, CDR2 SNEGSKA (reference sequence). The CDR3 is CSARDLFRVGGITDTQYF. In DNA form, the CDR3 reads TGCAGTGCTAGAGATCTTTTCCGAGTGGGAGGGATAACAGATACGCAGTATTTT.

This clonotype was observed at least ten times. The rearrangement uses TRBV18 and TRBJ2-1; D gene unclear. Germline V gene data show CDR1 as KGHSH and CDR2 as LQKENI. CDR3 size: 14 residues. V lost 2 bases and J lost 8, with 13 bases in between. The CDR3 nucleotides are TGTGCCAGCTCACCAGACTGGAAGGTGGATGAGCAGTTCTTC. Its translation is CASSPDWKVDEQFF.